This TCR beta chain stems from a study of graft-versus-host responses after intestinal transplantation. Notes on this clone: Its target is not known.

Findings of the study overall: Recipient marrow harbored GvH clones, some of which surfaced first in ileum or blood.

The repertoire was sequenced with immunoSEQ multiplex PCR; TCRdb's copy has only in-frame clones and lacks some. This repertoire shows just under 50,000 clones, about 81% found once; its top ten account for over 0.4%. V lost 2 bases to trimming and J lost 0 bases, with 11 bases between them. The germline V gene has CDR1 SGHRS and CDR2 YFSETQ. There are 15 residues in the CDR3. This material consisted of unstimulated CD4+ T cells sorted from spleen or lymph node cells, taken before transplant. This sequence joins TRBV5-1 and TRBJ1-1, with D tentatively TRBD1 (6 bases). This receptor was taken from a human donor who was the organ donor for an intestinal transplant. CDR3 loop: CASSFLQGMNTEAFF. CDR3 coding DNA: TGCGCCAGCAGCTTTCTACAGGGCATGAACACTGAAGCTTTCTTT.